A single sample is the source of the 9 T cell receptor beta chains below, sequenced in a study of T cell responses to AZD1222 COVID-19 vaccine. Profiling relied on immunoSEQ multiplex PCR, and the TCRdb table lists in-frame clones only, not all of them. Among roughly 140,000 clones listed, roughly 94% were seen once. The material sequenced was peripheral blood, taken on day 0 of AZD1222 vaccination. These receptor sequences come from an adult in good health.

J is TRBJ1-2 and V is TRBV7-6, with D unresolved. Trimming took off 5 bases at V and 3 bases at J, with 13 bases between the two ends. Germline V gene data show CDR1 as SGHVS and CDR2 as FNYEAQ. This CDR3 has 14 residues. In DNA form, the CDR3 reads TGTGCCAGCAGCGCTCGGACGGATCACTATGGCTACACCTTC. Its translation: CASSARTDHYGYTF.

CDR3 in amino acids: CASSYSPGTTRYTF. For the CDR3, the DNA is TGTGCCAGCAGTTACTCACCCGGGACAACGAGATACACCTTC. This sequence joins TRBV6-2 or TRBV6-3 and TRBJ1-2; possible D gene TRBD1, 6 bases. The CDR3 is 14 amino acids. V was clipped by 0 bases and J by 11 bases, with 16 bases between them. Germline V gene sequence: CDR1 MNHEY, CDR2 SVGEGT.

J is TRBJ2-7 and V is TRBV24-1, with 10 nucleotides matching TRBD2. Unmatched junction bases numbered 8, after V lost 4 bases and J lost 6 bases. Germline V lookup: CDR1 KGHDR, CDR2 SFDVKD. The CDR3 consists of 15 residues. CDR3 bases: TGTGCCACCAGTGAGCTAGCGGGGGTGGCCTGCGAGCAGTACGTC. Encoded protein: CATSELAGVACEQYV.

The chain links TRBV7-2 to TRBJ1-3; D ambiguous. Germline V CDR1 and CDR2: SGHTA, FQGNSA. The CDR3 spans 15 residues. V lost 5 bases and J 0 bases, leaving 11 bases between the germline ends. The CDR3 here is CASSVGRISGNTIYF. The CDR3 coding sequence is TGTGCCAGCAGCGTAGGACGGATCTCTGGAAACACCATATATTTT.

The gene calls are TRBV19 and TRBJ2-3, with D perhaps TRBD1 (6 bases). Trimming stripped 6 bases from V and 4 bases from J, with 14 bases between. The CDR3 sequence is 14 residues long. Germline CDR1 and CDR2: LNHDA and SQIVND (reference sequence). In DNA form, the CDR3 reads TGTGCCAGTAGCCAGGGGAGTAGGGCAGATACGCAGTATTTT. Its protein is CASSQGSRADTQYF.

A few counts support this clone. This chain joins TRBV9 and TRBJ1-3; tentative D call: TRBD1 (6 bases). This CDR3 has 20 residues. CDR1 SGDLS and CDR2 YYNGEE come from the germline V gene. Trimming took 2 bases from V and 0 from J, leaving 24 bases between them. The chain's CDR3 is CASSVSGDRGLLNSGNTIYF. CDR3 in DNA: TGTGCCAGCAGCGTGTCGGGGGACCGGGGGCTCCTTAACTCTGGAAACACCATATATTTT. Combining the CDR3 with reference TRBV9 and TRBJ1-3 gives the whole variable domain DSGVTQTPKHLITATGQRVTLRCSPRSGDLSVYWYQQSLDQGLQFLIQYYNGEERAKGNILERFSAQQFPDLHSELNLSSLELGDSALYFCASSVSGDRGLLNSGNTIYFGEGSWLTVV.

This chain joins TRBV28 and TRBJ1-2; D gene uncertain. Looked up from germline, CDR1 is MDHEN and CDR2 is SYDVKM. The CDR3 extends over 12 amino acids. Trimming removed 4 bases at V and 1 base at J, with 4 bases between. The CDR3: CASSSYNYGYTF. CDR3 DNA: TGTGCCAGCAGTTCTTATAACTATGGCTACACCTTC.

The chain joins TRBV6-5 to TRBJ2-1; no clear D. Germline V lookup: CDR1 MNHEY, CDR2 SVGAGI. The V end lost 2 bases, the J end lost 8 bases, and 16 bases lay between the germline ends. The CDR3 runs to 15 residues. In nucleotides, the CDR3 is TGTGCCAGCAGTTACGAGAGGCGACGAAACCATGAGCAGTTCTTC. Translating it yields CASSYERRRNHEQFF.

This clone has only one observation. The chain links TRBV7-8 to TRBJ2-2; 8 bases are shared with TRBD2. CDR3 length equals 15 residues. J gave up 4 bases and V 3 bases, and 4 bases lay outside the gene matches. Germline V lookup: CDR1 SGHVS, CDR2 FQNEAQ. The CDR3 region has the DNA TGTGCCAGCAGCTTTTCAGCGGGGGCCACCGGGGAGCTGTTTTTT. This encodes CASSFSAGATGELFF. The complete variable domain, with remaining parts taken from reference TRBV7-8 and TRBJ2-2, reads GAGVSQSPRYKVAKRGQDVALRCDPISGHVSLFWYQQALGQGPEFLTYFQNEAQLDKSGLPSDRFFAERPEGSVSTLKIQRTQQEDSAVYLCASSFSAGATGELFFGEGSRLTVL.